This paragraph reports one TCR beta chain. Its antigen is currently unknown. CDR3 length: 15 amino acids. Unmatched junction bases numbered 12, after V lost 4 bases and J lost 7 bases. CDR1 is SEHNR, CDR2 FQNEAQ, per germline (reference sequence). The sample originates from a study of breast tumors, draining lymph nodes, adjacent tissues. Study-wide results and caveats: Tumor T cell lymph node origin was a supported hypothesis, not proven. Compared with lymph nodes, tumors were less diverse; compared with nontumor tissue, more. Findings are consistent with lymph node origin and intratumoral expansion of most tumor T cells.

TCRdb reprocessed the multiplex PCR reads via MiXCR and lists one record per CDR3 protein. The sample consists of approximately 52,000 distinct CDR3 sequences, around 45% of them appearing once. This sequence joins TRBV7-9 and TRBJ2-7; TRBD2 aligns across 8 bases. Material: breast tumor tissue. The sequence derives from a female donor with breast cancer. Some clones in this sample may be carry-over from other donors' samples. The CDR3 protein is CASSSSGGRGLEQYF. The CDR3 nucleotides read TGTGCCAGCAGCTCATCGGGAGGGCGGGGACTGGAGCAGTACTTC.